These 10 T cell receptor beta chains were all obtained from the same sample, sequenced in a study of Ad26.COV2.S vaccination and SARS-CoV-2 variants. Treatment specified: some 20 received Ad26.COV2.S at low or high dose, single or two shots; about 5 received placebo; per-sample allocation not given. Each sample was drawn 63 days after the first injection (of vaccine or placebo). Sequenced by immunoSEQ multiplex PCR; TCRdb stores in-frame clones only, minus some. This table holds 300,000 to 350,000 clones, roughly 90% found once. The sample consisted of peripheral blood, taken in a trial of Ad26.COV2.S vaccine versus placebo. Every receptor here comes from a person between 18 and 59 years old who received the Ad26.COV2.S COVID-19 vaccine or a placebo.

The genes are TRBV6-6 and TRBJ1-5; D may be TRBD1 (5 bases). Trimming took 4 bases from V and 4 from J, leaving 17 bases between them. Germline-derived CDR1 and CDR2 are MNHNY and SVGAGI (reference sequence). This CDR3 has 16 residues. CDR3 DNA sequence: TGTGCCAGCAGTTTTAGCAGGGAGAAGGTTAATCAGCCCCAGCATTTT. It specifies CASSFSREKVNQPQHF.

V and J are TRBV6-1 and TRBJ1-1; unclear D gene. The V gene lost 3 bases and the J gene lost 0 bases, with 8 bases spanning the gap. The CDR3 contains 14 residues. Germline CDR1 MNHNS, CDR2 SASEGT. CDR3 nucleotides: TGTGCCAGCAGTGAGGGCAGCATGAACACTGAAGCTTTCTTT. This translates into CASSEGSMNTEAFF.

For the CDR3, the DNA is TGCGCCAGCAGCCAAACAGGGGGCCGAACTGAAGCTTTCTTT. Protein: CASSQTGGRTEAFF. The chain carries TRBV4-1 and TRBJ1-1; 9 nucleotides line up with TRBD1. The CDR3 runs 14 residues. The germline gives CDR1 MGHRA, CDR2 YSYEKL. Trimming cost V 2 bases and J 5 bases; bases outside gene matches: 3.

This rearrangement joins TRBV29-1 to TRBJ2-1; unclear D gene. V dropped 2 bases and J dropped 9 bases, with 8 bases sitting between them. The CDR3 has 11 residues. CDR1 SQVTM and CDR2 ANQGSEA come from the germline V gene. CDR3 sequence reads: CSVENQGEQFF. CDR3 in DNA: TGCAGCGTTGAAAATCAAGGTGAGCAGTTCTTC.

The rearrangement uses TRBV11-2 and TRBJ2-5; possibly TRBD2 for D (5 bases). Germline V gene sequence: CDR1 SGHAT, CDR2 FQNNGV. Between the trimmed V and J ends, which lost 5 bases and 2 bases, there was a span of 15 bases. The CDR3 has 15 residues. The CDR3 DNA follows: TGTGCCAGCAGCCGAGAGGAGAGCGGTCAAGAGACCCAGTACTTC. Translating it yields CASSREESGQETQYF. Full variable domain (outside the CDR3, taken from reference TRBV11-2 and TRBJ2-5): EAGVAQSPRYKIIEKRQSVAFWCNPISGHATLYWYQQILGQGPKLLIQFQNNGVVDDSQLPKDRFSAERLKGVDSTLKIQPAKLEDSAVYLCASSREESGQETQYFGPGTRLLVL.

The count of this clone is one. The chain links TRBV9 to TRBJ2-3, with D possibly matching TRBD2 (7 bases). Between the trimmed V and J ends, which lost 0 bases and 2 bases, there was a span of 19 bases. The CDR3 runs 18 residues. CDR1 is SGDLS and CDR2 is YYNGEE in the germline V gene. CDR3 loop: CASSVASGGPGDTDTQYF. CDR3 DNA: TGTGCCAGCAGCGTAGCTTCGGGGGGCCCTGGTGACACAGATACGCAGTATTTT.

The chain links TRBV9 to TRBJ1-1; a possible D gene is TRBD1 (6 bases). Trimming stripped 4 bases from V and 0 bases from J, with 22 bases between. Germline CDR1 and CDR2: SGDLS and YYNGEE. The CDR3 loop spans 18 amino acids. The CDR3: CASSPLEGPGAMNTEAFF. Here the CDR3 DNA reads TGTGCCAGCAGCCCCCTCGAGGGCCCAGGGGCGATGAACACTGAAGCTTTCTTT.

The chain links TRBV24-1 to TRBJ2-2; 10 bases align to TRBD1. The CDR3 consists of 14 residues. CDR1 is KGHDR and CDR2 is SFDVKD in the germline V gene. J lost 5 bases, V lost 7 bases, and 3 bases had no gene match. The CDR3 region has the DNA TGTGCCACCAGGGGACAGGGGTTGACCGGGGAGCTGTTTTTT. It specifies CATRGQGLTGELFF.

The J gene is TRBJ1-1, the V gene TRBV7-6; 8 bases are shared with TRBD1. From germline, CDR1 is SGHVS and CDR2 FNYEAQ. The CDR3 loop spans 14 amino acids. V shed 5 bases and J 1 base; nucleotides not matched to a gene: 3. In DNA, the CDR3 is TGTGCCAGCAGCGTCGACAGGGGGAACACTGAAGCTTTCTTT. Its translation: CASSVDRGNTEAFF. Combining the CDR3 with reference TRBV7-6 and TRBJ1-1 gives the whole variable domain GAGVSQSPRYKVTKRGQDVALRCDPISGHVSLYWYRQALGQGPEFLTYFNYEAQQDKSGLPNDRFSAERPEGSISTLTIQRTEQRDSAMYRCASSVDRGNTEAFFGQGTRLTVV.

The CDR3 sequence is CASSFEGTNQPQHF. In nucleotides, the CDR3 is TGTGCCAGCAGTTTCGAGGGGACTAATCAGCCCCAGCATTTT. The chain is built from TRBV27 and TRBJ1-5, with D perhaps matching TRBD1 (5 bases). CDR3 length equals 14 residues. Germline V gene lookup returns CDR1 MNHEY and CDR2 SMNVEV (reference sequence). Trimming took 3 bases from V and 4 from J, leaving 10 bases between them.